The count of the clone carrying this T cell receptor (beta chain) is one. TCRdb's table, derived via immunoSEQ multiplex PCR, lists solely in-frame clones and lacks some. The sample lists about 380,000 clones, approximately 90% occurring once. Cohorts were assigned according to the clinical history that participants reported. All recovered Cohort 3 donors got two negative PCRs, got clearance, or saw symptom resolution. The entry originates in a study of blood T cell repertoires in COVID-19. Study-level background: Samples of COVID-19 (acute and convalescent) were obtained from the United States, Italy and Spain. Nucleic acid was either cDNA or gDNA, and it came from T cells, B-cell-depleted T cells, or PBMCs.

The CDR3 runs to 16 residues. The V end was cut by 6 bases, the J end by 0 bases, with 16 bases between. The germline V gene has CDR1 MDHEN and CDR2 SYDVKM. The receptor comes from a woman aged 18-30 years who had recovered from COVID-19. Sample: PBMCs or T cells enriched from blood (not recorded which). The chain is built from TRBV28 and TRBJ2-3, with unresolved D. CDR3 nucleotides: TGTGCCAGCAGCCTAACGCGACGGGTCAGCACAGATACGCAGTATTTT. Its translation is CASSLTRRVSTDTQYF.